This TCR beta chain was recorded in a study of T cells after yellow fever vaccination (dated by TCRdb to the late 2010s). Notes on the research overall: The SMART-Seq v4 Ultra Low Input RNA kit was used to prepare libraries from fractions with low cell numbers. To follow T-cell clones before and after both primary and booster YFV17D yellow fever vaccination, bulk TCR alpha and beta repertoires underwent longitudinal sequencing. Blood samples were taken at several timepoints before and after primary and secondary immunization, and bulk PBMC replicates and cell subsets were isolated. Two healthy male donors, one aged 18 to 30 and one aged 30 to 40 years, made up the cohort.

The intended sense of this specimen's treatment or condition label: live attenuated yellow fever vaccine strain. A standard Ficoll-Paque protocol was used to isolate PBMCs from peripheral blood. Dynabeads CD4 and CD8 positive selection kits were used to isolate the CD4 and CD8 T-cell fractions. TriZol was used to extract RNA from bulk PBMCs, from CD4 and CD8 fractions, and from dextramer-positive and dextramer-negative fractions. The paper's findings and limits, for the study overall: Only two donors were included in the study, so the extent to which the findings can be generalized is limited. After the booster, most of the clones that had expanded following primary vaccination were detected again (roughly 97% of CD4 and more than 85% of CD8), which suggests that memory was broadly maintained. A small fraction of clonotypes showed up in both the CD4 and CD8 compartments, probably as a result of convergent recombination. Computational filtering was needed because FACS-sorted repertoires could contain abundant contaminating clonotypes from the bulk population. Compared with the primary T-cell response, the secondary T-cell response was weaker but faster, peaking on day 5 rather than day 15.

Including cysteine and phenylalanine, the CDR3 has 14 amino acids. Kept here is only the CDR3 DNA, which spans 42 bases and is read in frame from base 1. Sequences MNHEY (CDR1) and SMNVEV (CDR2) are obtained from the germline V gene (reference sequence). Trimming at the junction amounts to 2 bases on V and 2 bases on J, and the germline ends lie 9 bases apart. Worth noting for this clonotype: What antigen it recognizes has not been identified. Per-nucleotide qualities are absent, and no much larger clonotype sits a single base away.

TCR cDNA was synthesized by 5'RACE template switching, through which a universal primer site and unique molecular identifiers were introduced. Priming of cDNA synthesis was performed from both the TCR alpha and TCR beta constant segments. Two PCR steps were used to amplify libraries, with sample barcodes and sequencing adapters being added in the second step. Sequencing of libraries was performed on Illumina HiSeq 2500 (2x100 bp) or NovaSeq (2x150 bp). The authors processed their data as follows. MIGEC handled demultiplexing of reads and collapsing into UMI consensus sequences, while MiXCR performed V(D)J alignment. Using edgeR on replicate PBMC samples, clonotypes were called vaccine-responding if FDR was below 0.01 and the log2 fold change was above 5 up to day 15. CD4 or CD8 identity was assigned to each bulk clonotype according to whether the clonotype was present at higher abundance in the sequenced CD4 repertoire or the sequenced CD8 repertoire. Starting from the raw public reads, TCRdb applied fastp trimming at Q25, assembled clones with MiXCR and retained in-frame beta chains. Identical CDR3 protein sequences are pooled into one entry, listed with their most common genes and DNA. TCRdb, not the original authors, processed these V and J calls. In this sample the table shows over 45,000 distinct CDR3 sequences, more than 5.5% of which occur a single time. Clones ranked in the top ten supply 30% to 40% of the sample.

This receptor was obtained from a man aged 18 to 35 who received the YFV17D yellow fever vaccine. This sample comprised CD8+ T cells sorted from PBMCs, obtained on the day of the first yellow fever vaccination. The V gene is TRBV27 and the J gene is TRBJ1-1; the D gene cannot be resolved reliably. The nucleotide sequence is TGTGCCAGCAGTTTAACGTTACGAAACACTGAAGCTTTCTTT. The encoded protein is CASSLTLRNTEAFF.